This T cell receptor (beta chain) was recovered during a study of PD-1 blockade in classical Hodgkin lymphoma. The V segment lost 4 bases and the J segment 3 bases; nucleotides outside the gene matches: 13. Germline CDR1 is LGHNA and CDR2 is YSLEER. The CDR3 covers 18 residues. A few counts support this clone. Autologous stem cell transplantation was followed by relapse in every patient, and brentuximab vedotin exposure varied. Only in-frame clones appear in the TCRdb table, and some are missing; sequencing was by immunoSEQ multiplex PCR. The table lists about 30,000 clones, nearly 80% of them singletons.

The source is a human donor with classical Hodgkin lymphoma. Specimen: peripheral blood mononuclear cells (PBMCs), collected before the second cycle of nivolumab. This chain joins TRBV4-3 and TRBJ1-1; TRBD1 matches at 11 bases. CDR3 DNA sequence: TGCGCCAGCAGCCCGAAGGGACGCGGGGGACAGGGGGACACTGAAGCTTTCTTT. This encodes CASSPKGRGGQGDTEAFF.